These 19 T cell receptor beta chains were sequenced from one sample in a study of T cell responses to AZD1222 COVID-19 vaccine. Only in-frame clones appear in the TCRdb table, and some are missing; sequencing was by immunoSEQ multiplex PCR. The sample holds roughly 170,000 clones; just over 85% are singletons and the top ten take roughly 0.49%. The specimen was peripheral blood, collected on day 0 of AZD1222 vaccination. These receptors were obtained from an adult in good health.

The V call is TRBV4-1, the J call TRBJ2-1, with 8 bases lining up with TRBD2. In germline, CDR1 is MGHRA, CDR2 YSYEKL. J gave up 7 bases and V 1 base, and 15 bases lay outside the gene matches. The CDR3 is 18 residues long. CDR3 nucleotides: TGCGCCAGCAGCCAAGTCGCCCTAAGCGGGAGCTCCTGGAATGAGCAGTTCTTC. This translates into CASSQVALSGSSWNEQFF.

The CDR3 nucleotides are TGTGCCAGTAGTATGGAGGGTCGTGGGCAGTTCTTC. This encodes CASSMEGRGQFF. The chain links TRBV19 to TRBJ2-1, with D tentatively TRBD2 (6 bases). CDR1 and CDR2 from the germline V gene are LNHDA and SQIVND (reference sequence). V lost 3 bases, J lost 12 bases, and 12 bases lay in between. This CDR3 region has 12 residues.

This rearrangement joins TRBV30 to TRBJ2-7, with a tentative D call TRBD1 (7 bases). The germline V gene has CDR1 GTSNPN and CDR2 SVGIG (reference sequence). V lost 3 bases and J lost 2, with 17 bases in between. This CDR3 region has 15 residues. This CDR3 is CAWSHRGLRAYEQYF. The CDR3 DNA is TGTGCCTGGAGCCACAGGGGACTGAGAGCCTACGAGCAGTACTTC.

The chain carries TRBV6-2 or TRBV6-3 and TRBJ2-1, with D possibly being TRBD1 (6 bases). Trimming left V 6 bases short and J 8 bases short, with 23 bases between. The CDR3 sequence is 16 residues long. Germline loops: CDR1 MNHEY, CDR2 SVGEGT. CDR3 sequence: CASSIHGTNRAYEQFF. The CDR3, as DNA: TGTGCCAGCAGCATACACGGAACCAACAGGGCATATGAGCAGTTCTTC.

V usage is TRBV5-5 and J usage is TRBJ2-7, with a weak D call TRBD1 (5 bases). The CDR3 runs 14 residues. Germline V gives CDR1 SGHKS, CDR2 YYEKEE (reference sequence). The V and J ends lost 0 bases and 6 bases respectively, with 13 bases between them. CDR3: CASSLGGRAVEQYF. CDR3 sequence (DNA): TGTGCCAGCAGCTTGGGTGGCAGGGCGGTCGAGCAGTACTTC.

The chain employs TRBV7-3 and TRBJ2-3; D unresolved. The CDR3 runs 15 residues. Trimming removed 0 bases from V and 2 bases from J, with 9 bases in between. Germline CDR1 reads SGHTA; CDR2 reads FQGTGA. CDR3 amino acids: CASSLTPQDTDTQYF. In DNA, the CDR3 is TGTGCCAGCAGCTTAACGCCACAAGACACAGATACGCAGTATTTT.

The chain links TRBV4-1 to TRBJ1-5, with no clear D. CDR3 length: 15 residues. Germline loops: CDR1 MGHRA, CDR2 YSYEKL. Trimming removed 0 bases from V and 1 base from J, with 7 bases in between. CDR3 residues: CASSQDGGSNQPQHF. The CDR3 DNA reads TGCGCCAGCAGCCAAGATGGAGGAAGCAATCAGCCCCAGCATTTT.

The chain employs TRBV5-6 and TRBJ2-3, with a weak D call TRBD2 (6 bases). Trimming left V 4 bases short and J 11 bases short, with 20 bases between. CDR3 length: 14 amino acids. Germline assignment: CDR1 SGHDT and CDR2 YYEEEE. The CDR3: CASSMGGIEGRQYF. The CDR3 coding sequence is TGTGCCAGCAGCATGGGCGGGATCGAAGGTCGGCAGTATTTT.

This clone occurred once. This rearrangement joins TRBV1 to TRBJ2-7; TRBD2, the D gene given by the table, was not confirmed from the DNA. TRBV1 is annotated as a pseudogene. The CDR3 contains 16 residues. The CDR3, as DNA: TGCACCAGCAGCCAAGATGCGAGCGGGAGATCCTACGAGCAGTACTTC. Its protein is CTSSQDASGRSYEQYF.

J is TRBJ1-1 and V is TRBV5-6; no definite D call. Looked up from germline, CDR1 is SGHDT and CDR2 is YYEEEE. Between the trimmed V and J ends, which lost 3 bases and 0 bases, there was a span of 9 bases. The CDR3 has 14 residues. The CDR3, as DNA: TGTGCCAGCAGCTACGGGGTCTTGAACACTGAAGCTTTCTTT. This translates into CASSYGVLNTEAFF. The complete variable domain, with remaining parts taken from reference TRBV5-6 and TRBJ1-1, reads DAGVTQSPTHLIKTRGQQVTLRCSPKSGHDTVSWYQQALGQGPQFIFQYYEEEERQRGNFPDRFSGHQFPNYSSELNVNALLLGDSALYLCASSYGVLNTEAFFGQGTRLTVV.

V is TRBV29-1 and J is TRBJ2-1; the D call may be TRBD1 or TRBD2 (6 bases each). Germline V gene sequence: CDR1 SQVTM, CDR2 ANQGSEA. CDR3 length: 16 amino acids. The V end lost 1 base, the J end lost 4 bases, and 17 bases lay between the germline ends. As DNA, the CDR3 is TGCAGCGTTGAAGTCGGGGGCTCTTCCACGTACAATGAGCAGTTCTTC. Translated, it gives CSVEVGGSSTYNEQFF.

This clone was observed a handful of times. This chain uses TRBV10-2 with TRBJ2-7; D remains unclear. Trimming left V 8 bases short and J 2 bases short, with 7 bases between. This CDR3 is built from 11 residues. Germline V CDR1 and CDR2: WSHSY, SAAADI. The CDR3, as DNA: TGCGCCAGCTCCCCCACCTACGAGCAGTACTTC. It specifies CASSPTYEQYF.

This rearrangement joins TRBV7-6 to TRBJ2-7, with D unclear. The V gene lost 4 bases and the J gene lost 5 bases, with 6 bases spanning the gap. Germline V CDR1 and CDR2: SGHVS, FNYEAQ. CDR3 length equals 11 residues. CDR3 residues: CASSSKHEQYF. CDR3 DNA sequence: TGTGCCAGCAGCTCCAAGCACGAGCAGTACTTC.

This clone has only a few counts. J is TRBJ2-7 and V is TRBV28; 11 bases are shared with TRBD2. The V gene's germline CDR1 is MDHEN and CDR2 SYDVKM. The junction had 5 bases not matched to a gene; V was cut back by 5 bases and J by 2 bases. This CDR3 region has 15 residues. CDR3 sequence reads: CASSLYSGRAYEQYF. The CDR3 nucleotides read TGTGCCAGCAGTCTTTATAGCGGGAGGGCCTACGAGCAGTACTTC.

V is TRBV21-1 and J is TRBJ1-6. TRBV21-1 is deemed a pseudogene. There are 18 residues in the CDR3. This CDR3 reads CASSKRIEGWPGNSPLHF. The CDR3 DNA follows: TGTGCCAGCAGCAAACGGATCGAAGGGTGGCCGGGTAATTCACCCCTCCACTTT.

The rearrangement uses TRBV7-9 and TRBJ2-3; 11 bases are a match to TRBD2. CDR1 is SEHNR and CDR2 is FQNEAQ in the germline V gene (reference sequence). J gave up 0 bases and V 5 bases, and 10 bases lay outside the gene matches. The CDR3 is made up of 18 amino acids. CDR3 in DNA: TGTGCCAGCAGCCCCCGACTAGCGGGACAAACTAGCACAGATACGCAGTATTTT. It translates to CASSPRLAGQTSTDTQYF.

The chain is built from TRBV9 and TRBJ2-3; TRBD1 agrees at 10 bases. V trimming: 6 bases; J trimming: 4 bases; junction bases outside the gene matches: 8. Germline V gene lookup returns CDR1 SGDLS and CDR2 YYNGEE. The length of the CDR3 is 15 residues. In DNA, the CDR3 is TGTGCCAGCAAACGACAGGGGGCGCCCTCAGATACGCAGTATTTT. Its translation is CASKRQGAPSDTQYF.

This rearrangement joins TRBV9 to TRBJ1-1; D unclear. Trimming took 2 bases from V and 1 from J, leaving 9 bases between them. CDR1 and CDR2 (germline): SGDLS, YYNGEE. This CDR3 spans 14 amino acids. CDR3 sequence reads: CASSVAAKNTEAFF. The CDR3 region has the DNA TGTGCCAGCAGCGTTGCAGCAAAGAACACTGAAGCTTTCTTT.

The chain joins TRBV10-3 to TRBJ1-2, with TRBD1 identical over 7 bases. The CDR3 is 14 residues long. Unmatched junction bases numbered 4, after V lost 2 bases and J lost 4 bases. CDR1 and CDR2 from the germline V gene are ENHRY and SYGVKD. Here the CDR3 reads CAISETRDSYGYTF. The CDR3 DNA reads as TGTGCCATCAGTGAGACCCGGGACAGCTATGGCTACACCTTC.